The rows below give T cell receptor beta chains drawn from one sample of a study of shared T cell receptors in the human thymus. Profiling relied on immunoSEQ multiplex PCR, and the TCRdb table lists in-frame clones only, not all of them. The repertoire holds under 850,000 clones, with roughly 90% as singletons. These data were also reused for a study on human thymus T cells.

The sequenced material came from thymocytes. The source is a boy in the first two years of life with a congenital heart defect. The CDR3 runs from the conserved cysteine through the conserved F or W. A D gene is named only where the DNA matches it firmly. Where a row states a size, it is once, few, many or the class of an expanded clone; other rows omit it.

>TRBV4-2|NA|NA|TRBJ2-2
TGTGCCAGCAGCGCAGGGAACACCGGGGAGCTGTTTTTT
CASSAGNTGELFF
>TRBV5-1|TRBD2|NA|TRBJ2-1
TGCGCCAGCAGCTTGGCCTGGGATAGTAGCGGGAGGACCTACAATGAGCAGTTCTTC
CASSLAWDSSGRTYNEQFF
>TRBV5-1|TRBD2|NA|TRBJ2-3
TGCGCCAGCAGCTCGGGACTAGGGGTATGGGTAGGTACGCAGTATTTT
CASSSGLGVWVGTQYF
>TRBV4-3|NA|NA|TRBJ1-2
TGCGCCAGCAGCCAAGAAATGGCAGGTAAGGGCTACACCTTC
CASSQEMAGKGYTF
>TRBV30|NA|NA|TRBJ2-7
TGTGCCTGGATAGGGAAGGGGATCAACGAGCAGTACTTC
CAWIGKGINEQYF
>TRBV7-2|NA|NA|TRBJ1-1
TGTGCCAGCAGCCCTAGCGGGGCCAAGGACATGGGCGCTGAAGCTTTCTTT
CASSPSGAKDMGAEAFF
>TRBV7-8|NA|few|TRBJ2-2
TGTGCCAGCAGCTTAGGGGCGCCTAAGGGGACCGGGGAGCTGTTTTTT
CASSLGAPKGTGELFF
>TRBV6-1|TRBD2|NA|TRBJ2-1
TGTGCCAGCAGTTCACGACTAGCGGGAGAGTTCTTC
CASSSRLAGEFF
>TRBV18|NA|NA|TRBJ2-7
TGTGCCAGCTCACCACCCCCAGGGACACAGGACGAGCAGTACTTC
CASSPPPGTQDEQYF
>TRBV27|NA|NA|TRBJ1-2
TGTGCCAGCAGTTCGGAGCCGAATAACTATGGCTACACCTTC
CASSSEPNNYGYTF
>TRBV29-1|TRBD2|NA|TRBJ2-1
TGCAGCGTCGACTTAGCGGGAGAAGGGTACAATGAGCAGTTCTTC
CSVDLAGEGYNEQFF
>TRBV27|TRBD2|NA|TRBJ2-1
TGTGCCAGCAGTTTAGAGGGACTAGCGGGAGGGCCGGCGTACAATGAGCAGTTCTTC
CASSLEGLAGGPAYNEQFF
>TRBV4-2|TRBD2|NA|TRBJ2-1
TGTGCCAGCAGCCAGCGAGGGGGGGTCGGGACTAGCGGATTCTATGAGCAGTTCTTC
CASSQRGGVGTSGFYEQFF
>TRBV7-6|NA|once|TRBJ2-1
TGTGCCAGCAGCTTAGTTGGAGGGCTAAATGAGCAGTTCTTC
CASSLVGGLNEQFF
>TRBV19|TRBD2|few|TRBJ2-5
TGTGCCAGTAGTGCCTCGACTAGCGGGATCCCCCAAGAGACCCAGTACTTC
CASSASTSGIPQETQYF
>TRBV27|TRBD1|NA|TRBJ2-7
TGTGCCAGCAGTCCTCGCCCCCGCGGGACAGGGTACGAGCAGTACTTC
CASSPRPRGTGYEQYF
>TRBV10-2|TRBD2|NA|TRBJ2-1
TGCGCCAGAACCGGGACTAGCATCTATGAGCAGTTCTTC
CARTGTSIYEQFF
>TRBV6-1|NA|NA|TRBJ2-7
TGTGCCAGCAGTCACAGGGTAAGCTCCTACGAGCAGTACTTC
CASSHRVSSYEQYF
>TRBV30|TRBD1|NA|TRBJ2-7
TGTGCCTGGAGTCCAGAAACGATGACAGGGGCGAACGAGCAGTACTTC
CAWSPETMTGANEQYF
>TRBV15|TRBD2|NA|TRBJ2-7
TGTGCCACCAGCAGAAACCTCCAGGTAGCGGGAGGGTGTGAGCAGTACTTC
CATSRNLQVAGGCEQYF
>TRBV5-6|TRBD2|NA|TRBJ2-5
TGTGCCAGCAGCTTGGTGGCTAGCGGGAGGGCACAGACCCAGTACTTC
CASSLVASGRAQTQYF
>TRBV6-4|NA|NA|TRBJ1-5
TGTGCCAGCAATGAGAGGCGCAAGCCCCAGCATTTT
CASNERRKPQHF
>TRBV29-1|TRBD2|NA|TRBJ2-5
TGCAGCGTTAGAGTGCTTGCGGGAGGGCCCGAGACCCAGTACTTC
CSVRVLAGGPETQYF
>TRBV10-3|TRBD1|NA|TRBJ1-6
TGTGCCATCAGTGAGTCCAGGGACAGGGGGAATTCACCCCTCCACTTT
CAISESRDRGNSPLHF